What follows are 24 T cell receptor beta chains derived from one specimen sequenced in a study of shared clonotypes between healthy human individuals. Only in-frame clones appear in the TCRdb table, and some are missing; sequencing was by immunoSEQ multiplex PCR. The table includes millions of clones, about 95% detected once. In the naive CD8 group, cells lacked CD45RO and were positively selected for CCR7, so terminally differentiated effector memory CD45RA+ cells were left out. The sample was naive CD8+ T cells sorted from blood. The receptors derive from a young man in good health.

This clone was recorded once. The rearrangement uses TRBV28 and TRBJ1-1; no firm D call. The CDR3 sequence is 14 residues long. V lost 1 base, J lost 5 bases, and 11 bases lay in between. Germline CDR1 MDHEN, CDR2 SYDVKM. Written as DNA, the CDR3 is TGTGCCAGCAGTTTATCGGAGGGTCGGACTGAAGCTTTCTTT. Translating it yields CASSLSEGRTEAFF.

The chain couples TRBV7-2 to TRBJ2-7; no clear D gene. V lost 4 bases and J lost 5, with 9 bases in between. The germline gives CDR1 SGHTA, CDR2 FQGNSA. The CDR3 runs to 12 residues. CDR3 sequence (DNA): TGTGCCAGCAGCTGGTATCCAGACGAGCAGTACTTC. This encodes CASSWYPDEQYF. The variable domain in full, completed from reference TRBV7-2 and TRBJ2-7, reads GAGVSQSPSNKVTEKGKDVELRCDPISGHTALYWYRQSLGQGLEFLIYFQGNSAPDKSGLPSDRFSAERTGGSVSTLTIQRTQQEDSAVYLCASSWYPDEQYFGPGTRLTVT.

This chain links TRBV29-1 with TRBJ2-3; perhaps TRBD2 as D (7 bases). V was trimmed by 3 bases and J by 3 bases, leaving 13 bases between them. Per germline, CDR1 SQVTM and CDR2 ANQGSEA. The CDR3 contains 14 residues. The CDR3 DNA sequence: TGCAGCGTTGATGAGGGGGGGCTGACAGATACGCAGTATTTT. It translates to CSVDEGGLTDTQYF.

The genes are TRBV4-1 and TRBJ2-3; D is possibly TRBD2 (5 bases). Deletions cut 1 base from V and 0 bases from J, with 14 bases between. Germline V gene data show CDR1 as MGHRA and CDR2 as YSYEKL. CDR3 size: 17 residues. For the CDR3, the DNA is TGCGCCAGCAGCCAAGCCGCTAGCCACTTTAGCACAGATACGCAGTATTTT. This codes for CASSQAASHFSTDTQYF.

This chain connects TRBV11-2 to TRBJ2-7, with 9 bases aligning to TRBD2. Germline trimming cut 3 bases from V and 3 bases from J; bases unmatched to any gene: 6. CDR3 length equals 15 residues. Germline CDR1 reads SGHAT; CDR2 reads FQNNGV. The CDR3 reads CASSFSAGGHYEQYF. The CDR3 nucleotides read TGTGCCAGCAGCTTCTCGGCGGGGGGGCACTACGAGCAGTACTTC.

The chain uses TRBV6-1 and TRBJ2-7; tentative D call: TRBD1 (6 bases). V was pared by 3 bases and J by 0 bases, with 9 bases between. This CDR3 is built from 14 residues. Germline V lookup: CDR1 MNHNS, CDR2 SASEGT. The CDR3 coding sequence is TGTGCCAGCAGTGATGTGGGGGCCTCCTACGAGCAGTACTTC. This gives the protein CASSDVGASYEQYF.

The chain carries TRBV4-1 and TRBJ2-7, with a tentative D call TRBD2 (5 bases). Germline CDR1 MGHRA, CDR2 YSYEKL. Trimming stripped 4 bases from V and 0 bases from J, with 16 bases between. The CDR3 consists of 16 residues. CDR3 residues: CASSLLVAGLSYEQYF. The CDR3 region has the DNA TGCGCCAGCAGCCTACTAGTGGCGGGTCTCTCCTACGAGCAGTACTTC.

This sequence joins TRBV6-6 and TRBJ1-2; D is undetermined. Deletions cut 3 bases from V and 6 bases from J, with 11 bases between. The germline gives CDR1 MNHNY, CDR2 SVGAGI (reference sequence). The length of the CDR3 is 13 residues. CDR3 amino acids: CASSYNDGDGYTF. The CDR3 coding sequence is TGTGCCAGCAGTTATAATGACGGAGATGGCTACACCTTC.

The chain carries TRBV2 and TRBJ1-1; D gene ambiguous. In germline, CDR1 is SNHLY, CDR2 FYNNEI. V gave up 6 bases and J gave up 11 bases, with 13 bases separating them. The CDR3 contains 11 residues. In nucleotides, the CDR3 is TGTGCCAGCAGAACCATTAAAGGTGCTTTCTTT. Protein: CASRTIKGAFF. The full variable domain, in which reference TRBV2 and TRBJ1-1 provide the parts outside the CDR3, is EPEVTQTPSHQVTQMGQEVILRCVPISNHLYFYWYRQILGQKVEFLVSFYNNEISEKSEIFDDQFSVERPDGSNFTLKIRSTKLEDSAMYFCASRTIKGAFFGQGTRLTVV.

CDR3 in DNA: TGCGCCAGCAGCTTGGGTCTGCTGAACACTGAAGCTTTCTTT. It encodes CASSLGLLNTEAFF. The chain recombines TRBV5-1 with TRBJ1-1, with D unresolved. The germline CDR1 and CDR2 sequences are SGHRS and YFSETQ. V shed 0 bases and J shed 0 bases, with 6 bases lying between them. CDR3 length: 14 residues.

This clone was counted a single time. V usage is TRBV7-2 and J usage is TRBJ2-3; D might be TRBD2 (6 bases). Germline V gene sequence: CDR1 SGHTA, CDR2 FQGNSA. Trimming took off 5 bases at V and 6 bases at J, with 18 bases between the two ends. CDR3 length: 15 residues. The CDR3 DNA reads TGTGCCAGCAGCCTAATCCAGGGACTGGCGGATACGCAGTATTTT. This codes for CASSLIQGLADTQYF.

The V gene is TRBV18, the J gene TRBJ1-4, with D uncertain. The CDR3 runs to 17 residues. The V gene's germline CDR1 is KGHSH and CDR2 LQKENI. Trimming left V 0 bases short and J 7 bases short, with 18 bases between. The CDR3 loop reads CASSPPEVTDYTEKLFF. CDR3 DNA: TGTGCCAGCTCACCACCCGAGGTGACGGACTATACTGAAAAACTGTTTTTT.

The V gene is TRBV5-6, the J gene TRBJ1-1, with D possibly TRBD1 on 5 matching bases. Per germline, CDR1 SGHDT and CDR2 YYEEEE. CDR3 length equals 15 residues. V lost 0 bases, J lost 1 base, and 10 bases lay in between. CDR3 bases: TGTGCCAGCAGCTTGGGGCTTGGGGGGAACACTGAAGCTTTCTTT. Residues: CASSLGLGGNTEAFF.

The DNA for the CDR3 is TGTGCCAGCAGCTTAGGTAGCGAATACACAGATACGCAGTATTTT. Protein product: CASSLGSEYTDTQYF. The V call is TRBV7-9, the J call TRBJ2-3; the D gene is possibly TRBD2 (5 bases). CDR1 and CDR2 from the germline V gene are SEHNR and FQNEAQ (reference sequence). V lost 1 base to trimming and J lost 2 bases, with 10 bases between them. The CDR3 spans 15 residues.

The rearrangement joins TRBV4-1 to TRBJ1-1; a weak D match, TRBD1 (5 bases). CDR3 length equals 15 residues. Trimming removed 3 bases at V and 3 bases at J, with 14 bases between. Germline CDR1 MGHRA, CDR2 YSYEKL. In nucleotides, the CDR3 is TGCGCCAGCAGCCATCTTACTCAGGGATACACTGAAGCTTTCTTT. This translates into CASSHLTQGYTEAFF.

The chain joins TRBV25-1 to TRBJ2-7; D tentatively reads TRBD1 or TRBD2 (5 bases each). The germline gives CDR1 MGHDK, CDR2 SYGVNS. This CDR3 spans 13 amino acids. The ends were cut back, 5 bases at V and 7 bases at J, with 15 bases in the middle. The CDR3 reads CASSLLGGGEQYF. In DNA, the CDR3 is TGTGCCAGCAGTCTACTTGGGGGTGGGGAGCAGTACTTC.

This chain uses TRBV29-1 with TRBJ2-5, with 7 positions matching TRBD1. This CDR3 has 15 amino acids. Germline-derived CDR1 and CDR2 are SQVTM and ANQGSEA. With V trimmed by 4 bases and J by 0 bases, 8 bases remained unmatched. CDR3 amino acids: CSVGVQGTYQETQYF. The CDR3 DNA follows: TGCAGCGTTGGGGTACAGGGGACCTACCAAGAGACCCAGTACTTC.

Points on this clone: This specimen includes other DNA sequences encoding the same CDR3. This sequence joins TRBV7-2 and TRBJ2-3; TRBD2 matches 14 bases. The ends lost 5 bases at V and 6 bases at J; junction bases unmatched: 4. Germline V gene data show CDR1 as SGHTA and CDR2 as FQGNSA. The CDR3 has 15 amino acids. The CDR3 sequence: CASSPGTSGSDTQYF. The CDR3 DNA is TGTGCCAGCAGCCCCGGGACTAGCGGGAGCGATACGCAGTATTTT. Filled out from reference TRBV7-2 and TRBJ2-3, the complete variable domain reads GAGVSQSPSNKVTEKGKDVELRCDPISGHTALYWYRQSLGQGLEFLIYFQGNSAPDKSGLPSDRFSAERTGGSVSTLTIQRTQQEDSAVYLCASSPGTSGSDTQYFGPGTRLTVL.

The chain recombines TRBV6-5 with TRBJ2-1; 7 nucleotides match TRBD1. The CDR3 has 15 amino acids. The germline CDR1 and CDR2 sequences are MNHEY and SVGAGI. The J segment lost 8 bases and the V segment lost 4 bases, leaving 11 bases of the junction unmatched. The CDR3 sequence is CASSSTGQMIHEQFF. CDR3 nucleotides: TGTGCCAGCAGTTCCACGGGACAGATGATCCATGAGCAGTTCTTC.

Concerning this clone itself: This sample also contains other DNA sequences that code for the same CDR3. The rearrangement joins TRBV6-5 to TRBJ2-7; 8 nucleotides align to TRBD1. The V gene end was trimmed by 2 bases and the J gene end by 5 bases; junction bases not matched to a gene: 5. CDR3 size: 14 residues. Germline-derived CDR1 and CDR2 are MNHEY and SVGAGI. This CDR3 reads CASSYGQGTHEQYF. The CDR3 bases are TGTGCCAGCAGTTACGGACAGGGTACCCACGAGCAGTACTTC.

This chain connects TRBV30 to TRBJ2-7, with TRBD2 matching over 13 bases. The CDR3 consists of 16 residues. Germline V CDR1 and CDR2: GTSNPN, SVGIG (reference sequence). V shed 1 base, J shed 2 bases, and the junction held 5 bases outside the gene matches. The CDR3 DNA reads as TGTGCCTGGAGTGGCGCGGGGACTAGCGGGACCTACGAGCAGTACTTC. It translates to CAWSGAGTSGTYEQYF. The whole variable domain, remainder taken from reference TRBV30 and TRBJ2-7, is SQTIHQWPATLVQPVGSPLSLECTVEGTSNPNLYWYRQAAGRGLQLLFYSVGIGQISSEVPQNLSASRPQDRQFILSSKKLLLSDSGFYLCAWSGAGTSGTYEQYFGPGTRLTVT.

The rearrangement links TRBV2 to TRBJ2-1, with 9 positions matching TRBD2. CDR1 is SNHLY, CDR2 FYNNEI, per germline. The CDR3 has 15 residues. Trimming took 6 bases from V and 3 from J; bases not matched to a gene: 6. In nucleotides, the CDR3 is TGTGCCAGCAGAGCTTCTAGCGGGGTCTACAATGAGCAGTTCTTC. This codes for CASRASSGVYNEQFF.

CDR3 DNA sequence: TGTGCCTGGAGTGAGCAGGGCGATGAGCAGTTCTTC. Translated: CAWSEQGDEQFF. V and J are TRBV30 and TRBJ2-1; TRBD1 might be the D (5 bases). V lost 1 base and J lost 8, with 9 bases in between. Looked up from germline, CDR1 is GTSNPN and CDR2 is SVGIG (reference sequence). This CDR3 has 12 amino acids.

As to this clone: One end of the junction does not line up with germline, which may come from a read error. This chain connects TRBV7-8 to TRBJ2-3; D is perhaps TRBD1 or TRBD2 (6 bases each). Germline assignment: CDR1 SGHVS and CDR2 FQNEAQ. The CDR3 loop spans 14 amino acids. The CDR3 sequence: CASSLGGDTDMQYF. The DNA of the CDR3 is TGTGCCAGCAGCTTAGGCGGGGACACAGATATGCAGTATTTT.